This entry describes one T cell receptor (beta chain). What it binds is unknown. Libraries were prepared by immunoSEQ multiplex PCR; TCRdb keeps only in-frame clonotypes and omits some of them. Counted here are 65,000 to 90,000 clones, more than 75% occurring once; the ten biggest clones make up 2.5% to 3%. This sample was taken from a study of OX40 agonist ivuxolimab in advanced cancers. Study-level points and caveats: The mean number of expanded clones was higher in CD8+ T cells than in CD4+. People who partly responded at 0.1-3.0 mg/kg had some of the least clonal expansion seen.

Germline CDR1 is SGHTS and CDR2 is YDEGEE. The ends lost 4 bases at V and 8 bases at J; junction bases unmatched: 6. CDR3 size: 14 residues. The TCR was taken from an adult with an advanced solid tumor such as melanoma, head and neck, liver or kidney cancer. Sequencing was performed on CD4+ or CD8+ T cells sorted from blood, taken in a trial of the OX40 agonist ivuxolimab. V and J are TRBV5-8 and TRBJ1-6; TRBD1 matches 7 bases. The CDR3 protein is CASSPRTGYSPLHF. In DNA form, the CDR3 reads TGTGCCAGCAGCCCACGGACAGGTTATTCACCCCTCCACTTT. Based on the CDR3 plus reference TRBV5-8 and TRBJ1-6, the full variable domain is EAGVTQSPTHLIKTRGQQATLRCSPISGHTSVYWYQQALGLGLQFLLWYDEGEERNRGNFPPRFSGRQFPNYSSELNVNALELEDSALYLCASSPRTGYSPLHFGNGTRLTVT.